Presented here are 27 T cell receptor beta chains from one specimen sequenced in a study of T cells expressing NK-cell markers. No DNA is given; TCRdb re-called the 5' RACE reads and lists each CDR3 protein once. Its listing shows under 500,000 distinct CDR3 sequences. Sequencing used blood T cells: a sorted CD56 or NKG2C T cell subset, CD4+ or CD8+ T cells, or bulk PBMC T cells (not recorded which). These receptors were taken from a woman between 18 and 70 years old in good health.

This chain joins TRBV29-1 and TRBJ2-5; TCRdb picks TRBD2, but there is no DNA to check that call. The CDR3 is 17 residues long. Germline V gives CDR1 SQVTM, CDR2 ANQGSEA. CDR3 amino acids: CSVVLGGGRPIQETQYF.

The chain joins TRBV7-2 to TRBJ2-5; TCRdb picks TRBD2, but there is no DNA to check that call. This CDR3 spans 14 amino acids. Looked up from germline, CDR1 is SGHTA and CDR2 is FQGNSA. Here the CDR3 reads CASSPDYLQETQYF. Looking up the rest from reference TRBV7-2 and TRBJ2-5 gives the full variable domain: GAGVSQSPSNKVTEKGKDVELRCDPISGHTALYWYRQSLGQGLEFLIYFQGNSAPDKSGLPSDRFSAERTGGSVSTLTIQRTQQEDSAVYLCASSPDYLQETQYFGPGTRLLVL.

The J gene is TRBJ2-1, the V gene TRBV6-4; the D call of TRBD2 rests on TCRdb alone, since no DNA is present to check it. Looked up from germline, CDR1 is MRHNA and CDR2 is SNTAGT. CDR3 size: 19 residues. The CDR3 loop is CASRTDGLAGARGYNEQFF.

The chain is built from TRBV20-1 and TRBJ2-7. CDR1 DFQATT and CDR2 SNEGSKA come from the germline V gene (reference sequence). The CDR3 runs to 14 residues. The CDR3: CSARGFRVDYEQYF.

CDR3 amino acids: CASSSSGAPSTDTQYF. The chain employs TRBV11-2 and TRBJ2-3; the D gene TCRdb calls, TRBD2, cannot be checked with no DNA. The germline V gene has CDR1 SGHAT and CDR2 FQNNGV. This CDR3 is 16 amino acids long.

V is TRBV6-4 and J is TRBJ2-1; TCRdb outputs TRBD2, but without DNA this stays unchecked. Germline-derived CDR1 and CDR2 are MRHNA and SNTAGT. The CDR3 spans 16 residues. This CDR3 reads CASSEIPGTRRNEQFF.

The CDR3: CASTPLALSSYNEQFF. The chain employs TRBV6-2 or TRBV6-3 and TRBJ2-1; TCRdb outputs TRBD2, but without DNA this stays unchecked. Per the germline V gene, CDR1 is MNHEY and CDR2 is SVGEGT. The CDR3 has 16 amino acids.

The genes are TRBV4-3 and TRBJ2-5. Germline V CDR1 and CDR2: LGHNA, YSLEER. The CDR3 length is 14 residues. CDR3 sequence: CASSQESTVETQYF.

The chain uses TRBV7-9 and TRBJ2-1; TCRdb indicates TRBD2, and absent DNA this call remains unverified. Germline-derived CDR1 and CDR2 are SEHNR and FQNEAQ (reference sequence). This CDR3 has 13 residues. CDR3 protein: CAPGGTIGPEQFF.

The chain has TRBV12-3 or TRBV12-4 and TRBJ2-3; lacking DNA, the TRBD2 call made by TCRdb goes unchecked. The CDR3 is made up of 14 amino acids. Here the CDR3 reads CASRPSGSADTQYF.

The V call is TRBV12-3 or TRBV12-4, the J call TRBJ1-1; checking the TCRdb D call of TRBD1 is not possible without DNA. CDR3 size: 14 residues. CDR3 protein: CASSLGQRNTEAFF.

This chain connects TRBV5-1 to TRBJ1-2; TCRdb lists TRBD1, though no DNA is available to test this call. Germline assignment: CDR1 SGHRS and CDR2 YFSETQ. This CDR3 has 14 amino acids. The CDR3 spells CASSLGQEYYGYTF.

The chain has TRBV11-2 and TRBJ1-1; TCRdb's D gene call, TRBD1, goes unchecked for lack of DNA. The CDR3 contains 15 residues. The germline V gene has CDR1 SGHAT and CDR2 FQNNGV. CDR3 sequence reads: CASSPTRGAYTEAFF.

The chain recombines TRBV30 with TRBJ2-7. Germline CDR1 and CDR2: GTSNPN and SVGIG (reference sequence). The CDR3 is 11 residues long. The CDR3 loop is CAWSDGGVEYF.

The gene calls are TRBV12-3 or TRBV12-4 and TRBJ1-2; the TCRdb D gene call, TRBD1, has no DNA to confirm it. CDR3 size: 15 residues. CDR3 amino acids: CASSFRDRVLYGYTF.

This chain connects TRBV5-1 to TRBJ1-1; the TCRdb call, TRBD1, lacks DNA for checking. This CDR3 region has 15 residues. Per the germline V gene, CDR1 is SGHRS and CDR2 is YFSETQ. CDR3 residues: CASNSNTGGYTEAFF.

The genes are TRBV27 and TRBJ2-7; TCRdb's D call of TRBD2 is untestable without DNA. The CDR3 totals 15 residues. Germline assignment: CDR1 MNHEY and CDR2 SMNVEV (reference sequence). CDR3 protein: CASSLSGGKTYEQYF.

The V and J genes are TRBV20-1 and TRBJ2-3; TCRdb picks TRBD2, but there is no DNA to check that call. The V gene's germline CDR1 is DFQATT and CDR2 SNEGSKA (reference sequence). The CDR3 runs 15 residues. CDR3 sequence reads: CSARGWAGEVDTQYF.

This chain connects TRBV10-2 to TRBJ1-6; the D call of TRBD1 rests on TCRdb alone, since no DNA is present to check it. This CDR3 has 15 amino acids. Germline V CDR1 and CDR2: WSHSY, SAAADI. This CDR3 reads CASSDLAGANSPLHF.

The J gene is TRBJ2-5, the V gene TRBV7-2; there is no DNA to check the TCRdb D call of TRBD2. Germline CDR1 is SGHTA and CDR2 is FQGNSA. The CDR3 is made up of 15 amino acids. The CDR3 loop is CASSTGTRIRETQYF.

This rearrangement joins TRBV11-2 to TRBJ2-5. This CDR3 spans 14 amino acids. Germline CDR1 is SGHAT and CDR2 is FQNNGV. This CDR3 reads CASSLVGNQETQYF.

This rearrangement joins TRBV14 to TRBJ1-4; TCRdb gives TRBD1 as the D gene, but with no DNA this cannot be confirmed. The V gene's germline CDR1 is SGHDN and CDR2 FVKESK. The CDR3 runs 17 residues. CDR3 loop: CASSQGRPGATNEKLFF.

The gene calls are TRBV18 and TRBJ1-1; TCRdb calls TRBD1, which cannot be checked without DNA. From germline, CDR1 is KGHSH and CDR2 LQKENI. This CDR3 contains 17 residues. Here the CDR3 reads CASSRGPTGTVNTEAFF. Filled out from reference TRBV18 and TRBJ1-1, the complete variable domain reads NAGVMQNPRHLVRRRGQEARLRCSPMKGHSHVYWYRQLPEEGLKFMVYLQKENIIDESGMPKERFSAEFPKEGPSILRIQQVVRGDSAAYFCASSRGPTGTVNTEAFFGQGTRLTVV.

The gene calls are TRBV14 and TRBJ2-5; checking the TCRdb D call of TRBD2 is not possible without DNA. CDR1 is SGHDN, CDR2 FVKESK, per germline. The length of the CDR3 is 15 residues. The CDR3 region is CASTRAGTPQETQYF.

V usage is TRBV5-4 and J usage is TRBJ2-5; as DNA is missing, the TRBD2 call by TCRdb cannot be tested. This CDR3 has 15 residues. Germline V gene lookup returns CDR1 SGHNT and CDR2 YYREEE (reference sequence). The chain's CDR3 is CASSFLLAGAETQYF.

The gene calls are TRBV5-1 and TRBJ1-2. Germline values: CDR1 SGHRS, CDR2 YFSETQ. The CDR3 runs 13 residues. The CDR3 protein is CASSLSGSKGYTF. The whole variable domain, remainder taken from reference TRBV5-1 and TRBJ1-2, is KAGVTQTPRYLIKTRGQQVTLSCSPISGHRSVSWYQQTPGQGLQFLFEYFSETQRNKGNFPGRFSGRQFSNSRSEMNVSTLELGDSALYLCASSLSGSKGYTFGSGTRLTVV.

The CDR3 loop is CSARPQGALEKLFF. The V and J genes are TRBV20-1 and TRBJ1-4; absent DNA, TCRdb's TRBD1 call cannot be checked. Germline values: CDR1 DFQATT, CDR2 SNEGSKA (reference sequence). The CDR3 loop spans 14 amino acids.